The 9 T cell receptor beta chains below come from one sample, sequenced in a study of glioma-infiltrating T cells. The iRepertoire nested amplicon-rescue multiplex PCR amplified TCR alpha and beta CDR3s from RNA. TCRdb itself ran the multiplex PCR reads through MiXCR, one entry per CDR3 protein. The sample shows 400,000 or so distinct CDR3 sequences, roughly two fifths of them seen only once. The sequencing sample was made of glioma tissue, nonneoplastic brain tissue, or PBMCs (not recorded which). These receptors were taken from a human donor with low-grade glioma or glioblastoma, undergoing nonglioma brain surgery, or in good health (not recorded which).

This clonotype came up a few times. The chain's CDR3 is CASSLRGPRGGEAGDTQYF. In DNA form, the CDR3 reads TGTGCCAGCAGCTTACGGGGCCCTAGGGGGGGAGAGGCTGGAGATACGCAGTATTTT. The J gene is TRBJ2-3, the V gene TRBV7-2, with a tentative D call TRBD2 (7 bases). Germline assignment: CDR1 SGHTA and CDR2 FQGNSA. The CDR3 sequence is 19 residues long. The germline V and J ends were trimmed by 2 bases and 5 bases, with 26 bases remaining between them.

This clonotype occurred many times. The chain is built from TRBV27 and TRBJ2-7; D is undetermined. Trimming left V 7 bases short and J 1 base short, with 8 bases between. Germline CDR1 reads MNHEY; CDR2 reads SMNVEV (reference sequence). The CDR3 extends over 12 amino acids. CDR3 in DNA: TGTGCCAGCACCCTTCTTTCCTACGAGCAGTACTTC. Its translation: CASTLLSYEQYF.

This clonotype was recorded a few times. The chain joins TRBV2 to TRBJ2-7; TRBD1 or TRBD2 may be the D gene (7 bases each). The germline CDR1 and CDR2 sequences are SNHLY and FYNNEI. With 3 bases removed from V and 4 bases from J, the gap between germline ends came to 13 bases. This CDR3 is built from 14 residues. The CDR3 reads CASSDQGGGYEQYF. CDR3 nucleotide sequence: TGTGCCAGCAGTGATCAGGGGGGGGGGTACGAGCAGTACTTC.

The V call is TRBV4-1, the J call TRBJ2-7; TRBD2 matches 9 bases. Trimming took 2 bases from V and 2 from J; bases not matched to a gene: 13. Per germline, CDR1 MGHRA and CDR2 YSYEKL. CDR3 length: 18 amino acids. The CDR3 nucleotides are TGCGCCAGCAGCCAACCCCGTCCTCTAGCGGGAAGAGCCTACGAGCAGTACTTC. Its protein product is CASSQPRPLAGRAYEQYF.

Ten or more counts support this clonotype. The rearrangement links TRBV25-1 to TRBJ1-1; D is possibly TRBD1 (5 bases). V lost 7 bases and J lost 1, with 10 bases in between. Germline CDR1 reads MGHDK; CDR2 reads SYGVNS. This CDR3 region has 13 residues. CDR3 amino acids: CASTHGGNTEAFF. DNA of the CDR3: TGTGCCAGCACCCACGGGGGGAACACTGAAGCTTTCTTT.

About this clonotype: The missing conserved phenylalanine or tryptophan at the end of this CDR3 makes a read error likely. This chain joins TRBV7-9 and TRBJ2-2; D remains ambiguous. There are 12 residues in the CDR3. Trimming cost V 1 base and J 13 bases, with 10 bases left between them. Per germline, CDR1 SEHNR and CDR2 FQNEAQ (reference sequence). Written as DNA, the CDR3 is TGTGCCAGCAGCTTAGTGGCCCCCCGGCTGTTTTCT. Its protein is CASSLVAPRLFS.

This clonotype was detected many times. The chain's CDR3 is CASNPSTGKVSETQYF. CDR3 bases: TGTGCCAGCAACCCCTCGACAGGGAAAGTTAGCGAGACCCAGTACTTC. The V and J genes are TRBV6-1 and TRBJ2-5, with 7 bases fitting TRBD1. The CDR3 has 16 residues. J lost 5 bases, V lost 7 bases, and 16 bases had no gene match. Germline loops: CDR1 MNHNS, CDR2 SASEGT.

In the case of this clonotype: It may be a read error: a sequence one base away is much more abundant. The rearrangement uses TRBV20-1 and TRBJ1-1, with D perhaps matching TRBD1 (5 bases). CDR1 is DFQATT and CDR2 is SNEGSKA in the germline V gene (reference sequence). Between the trimmed V and J ends, which lost 5 bases and 4 bases, there was a span of 14 bases. There are 13 residues in the CDR3. CDR3 protein: CSALQARSTEAFF. The CDR3 nucleotides are TGCAGTGCTCTACAGGCTCGGAGCACTGAAGCTTTCTTT.

This clonotype was detected a few times. The chain carries TRBV5-1 and TRBJ2-4, with D maybe TRBD2 (6 bases). This CDR3 is 17 amino acids long. Germline CDR1 and CDR2: SGHRS and YFSETQ. Trimming removed 1 base from V and 0 bases from J, with 14 bases in between. The CDR3 loop reads CASSLSPAGGAKNIQYF. The CDR3 coding sequence is TGCGCCAGCAGCTTGTCCCCGGCCGGGGGAGCCAAAAACATTCAGTACTTC.